Listed here are 12 T cell receptor beta chains from one sample, sequenced in a study of T cells in women clearing cervical HPV infection. Repertoires were generated with immunoSEQ multiplex PCR, while TCRdb's copy carries only in-frame clones and drops some. The table gives tens of thousands of clones; the top ten clones make up around 4% of it. Input material: blood buffy coat. The receptors stem from a woman between 18 and 69 years old with a cervical HPV16 infection that either progressed to CIN3+ or cleared (not recorded which).

A note on this clone: The CDR3 goes on 3 residues after the read ends, and that part is filled in from the germline J gene. This chain uses TRBV11-3 with TRBJ2-3; D unresolved. Germline V gene sequence: CDR1 SGHNT, CDR2 YENEEA. Trimming took 6 bases from V and 0 from J, leaving 10 bases between them. CDR3 length: 14 residues. CDR3 DNA (partial): TGTGCCAGCAGTCGACAAGGGAGCACAGATACG. This gives the protein CASSRQGSTDT. The full CDR3 protein is CASSRQGSTDTQYF. The variable domain in full, completed from reference TRBV11-3 and TRBJ2-3, reads EAGVVQSPRYKIIEKKQPVAFWCNPISGHNTLYWYLQNLGQGPELLIRYENEEAVDDSQLPKDRFSAERLKGVDSTLKIQPAELGDSAVYLCASSRQGSTDTQYFGPGTRLTVL.

Regarding this clone: The CDR3 end falls 3 residues outside the read, so it is completed with the germline J gene. The chain couples TRBV5-1 to TRBJ2-7; 7 bases line up with TRBD1. The CDR3 spans 14 residues. After removal of 0 bases from V and 2 bases from J, the junction contained 2 bases not matched to a gene. Germline loops: CDR1 SGHRS, CDR2 YFSETQ. The covered CDR3 bases are TGCGCCAGCAGCTTGGGGACAGGAACCTACGAG. It specifies CASSLGTGTYE. The complete CDR3 reads CASSLGTGTYEQYF.

Concerning this clone itself: Sequencing ends 3 residues short of the CDR3 end; the germline J gene provides the rest. The chain employs TRBV2 and TRBJ1-4, with 7 bases that match TRBD1. This CDR3 comprises 13 residues. CDR1 and CDR2 from the germline V gene are SNHLY and FYNNEI. The CDR3 bases that were read are TGTGCCAGCAGCGGGACAGAAAATTCACCA. As protein: CASSGTENSP. In full, the CDR3 is CASSGTENSPLFF.

Regarding this clone: With the read ending 3 residues before the CDR3 end, the germline J gene is used to fill in that end. This chain joins TRBV28 and TRBJ2-3; 7 bases map to TRBD1. V trimming: 2 bases; J trimming: 2 bases; junction bases outside the gene matches: 4. Germline V gene sequence: CDR1 MDHEN, CDR2 SYDVKM. The CDR3 spans 15 residues. The covered CDR3 bases are TGTGCCAGCAGTTTAAGGGGACAGAACACAGATACG. Protein product: CASSLRGQNTDT. The whole CDR3 region reads CASSLRGQNTDTQYF.

Concerning this clone: The CDR3 end is not reached by the read, which stops 3 residues before it; the germline J gene fills it in. The rearrangement joins TRBV18 to TRBJ2-4; 9 nucleotides match TRBD1. Looked up from germline, CDR1 is KGHSH and CDR2 is LQKENI. The CDR3 covers 16 residues. Incomplete CDR3 DNA: TGTGCCAGCTCACCACCGGGACAGGGAAATCGCTATGGT. This gives the protein CASSPPGQGNRYG. The entire CDR3 is CASSPPGQGNRYGQYF.

As for this clone: The read ends 3 residues shy of where the CDR3 ends; the end is completed using the germline J gene. V is TRBV7-2 and J is TRBJ2-2, with D tentatively TRBD1 (6 bases). Germline CDR1 reads SGHTA; CDR2 reads FQGNSA. The CDR3 is made up of 15 amino acids. CDR3: CASSVSGVTNEKLFF. CDR3 DNA, as far as it was read: TGTGCCAGCAGCGTATCAGGGGTAACTAATGAAAAG.

About this clone itself: The CDR3 end falls 3 residues outside the read, so it is completed with the germline J gene. This sample includes further DNA sequences coding for the same CDR3. This chain uses TRBV18 with TRBJ2-2, with 10 positions matching TRBD1. Germline CDR1 reads KGHSH; CDR2 reads LQKENI. CDR3 size: 19 residues. The CDR3 loop is CASSPLPGTGAGGIEKLFF. CDR3 DNA, as far as it was read: TGTGCCAGCTCACCCCTACCCGGGACAGGGGCCGGGGGGATCGAAAAG.

Points on this clone: The read terminates 3 residues ahead of where the CDR3 ends, so the germline J gene completes it. The V call is TRBV11-2, the J call TRBJ1-4, with D hard to call. The CDR3 length is 13 residues. V gave up 6 bases and J gave up 5 bases, with 10 bases separating them. The germline gives CDR1 SGHAT, CDR2 FQNNGV. The sequenced CDR3 bases are TGTGCCAGCAGGAAAAACATGAATGAAAAA. Translating it yields CASRKNMNEK. The full CDR3 is CASRKNMNEKLFF.

A remark on this clone: Coverage ceases 3 residues before the CDR3 finishes, and the germline J gene fills in the end. V is TRBV7-9 and J is TRBJ1-2; D might be TRBD1 (5 bases). CDR1 is SEHNR, CDR2 FQNEAQ, per germline (reference sequence). CDR3 length: 14 amino acids. CDR3 DNA, as far as it was read: TGTGCCAGCACCCATAGCGGGGCTAGGGATGAC. This sequence encodes CASTHSGARDD. The full-length CDR3 reads as CASTHSGARDDYTF. The whole variable domain, remainder taken from reference TRBV7-9 and TRBJ1-2, is DTGVSQNPRHKITKRGQNVTFRCDPISEHNRLYWYRQTLGQGPEFLTYFQNEAQLEKSRLLSDRFSAERPKGSFSTLEIQRTEQGDSAMYLCASTHSGARDDYTFGSGTRLTVV.

Comment on this clone: The observed sequence ends 3 residues before the CDR3 terminus, with the missing tail filled in from the germline J gene. The rearrangement joins TRBV13 to TRBJ1-3, with D tentatively TRBD1 (5 bases). CDR1 is PRHDT and CDR2 is FYEKMQ in the germline V gene (reference sequence). The V end lost 3 bases, the J end lost 2 bases, and 14 bases lay between the germline ends. This CDR3 comprises 16 residues. The sequenced part of the CDR3 DNA is TGTGCCAGCAGCTTCCGGGTGAGGGGAGCTGGAAACACC. Its protein product is CASSFRVRGAGNT. The entire CDR3 sequence reads CASSFRVRGAGNTIYF. Variable domain in full (rest from reference TRBV13 and TRBJ1-3): AAGVIQSPRHLIKEKRETATLKCYPIPRHDTVYWYQQGPGQDPQFLISFYEKMQSDKGSIPDRFSAQQFSDYHSELNMSSLELGDSALYFCASSFRVRGAGNTIYFGEGSWLTVV.

Points on this clone: The read gets to within 3 residues of the CDR3 end, and the germline J gene fills in the rest. The chain recombines TRBV5-1 with TRBJ2-4; 15 positions match TRBD2. The CDR3 is 18 residues long. Trimming removed 4 bases from V and 8 bases from J; junction bases left unmatched: 13. CDR1 is SGHRS, CDR2 YFSETQ, per germline. The CDR3 is CASSPAPGLAGGADIQYF. The CDR3 DNA, read in part, is TGCGCCAGCAGCCCCGCCCCGGGACTAGCGGGAGGTGCGGACATT.

As for this clone: Read coverage stops 3 residues before the CDR3 terminus; the germline J gene supplies the remainder. The chain combines TRBV20-1 with TRBJ2-7; 9 positions match TRBD2. The ends lost 3 bases at V and 3 bases at J; junction bases unmatched: 9. CDR1 and CDR2 (germline): DFQATT, SNEGSKA (reference sequence). There are 15 residues in the CDR3. CDR3 bases read: TGCAGTGCTAGCCTCTCTAGCGGGACCTTCTACGAG. Protein sequence: CSASLSSGTFYE. The whole CDR3 sequence is CSASLSSGTFYEQYF.